A selection of T cell receptor beta chains follows, all from one sample in a study of blood T cell repertoires in COVID-19. Using immunoSEQ multiplex PCR, the repertoire was profiled, and TCRdb retains in-frame clones only, with some absent. The sample records tens of thousands of clones, under 85% being singletons. Sequencing input: peripheral blood. Receptors originate from a man at least 80 years old with acute or convalescent COVID-19. CDR3s include the opening cysteine and the closing phenylalanine or tryptophan.

length	V	J	CDR3
15	TRBV11-3	TRBJ2-1	CASSFAGTRGNEQFF
12	TRBV3-1/TRBV3-2	TRBJ2-5	CASTPTGERQYF
14	TRBV20-1	TRBJ1-2	CSASSGQGYYGYTF
15	TRBV5-8	TRBJ2-1	CASSIGQGGYNEQFF
15	TRBV10-3	TRBJ2-7	CAISENSGGAYEQYF
14	TRBV19	TRBJ1-1	CASSTTGGRTEAFF
13	TRBV2	TRBJ2-5	CASGRTGVETQYF
14	TRBV7-2	TRBJ2-5	CASSARTSGETQYF
15	TRBV9	TRBJ2-1	CASSVRAGGPGEQFF
13	TRBV5-1	TRBJ1-2	CASSYDRDYGYTF
15	TRBV7-2	TRBJ1-2	CASSLGPLQGGGYTF
16	TRBV4-2	TRBJ1-5	CASSQDQGGGNQPQHF
12	TRBV5-6	TRBJ2-3	CASSREGDTQYF
14	TRBV11-2	TRBJ1-6	CASSAGTVNSPLHF
15	TRBV2	TRBJ2-7	CASRADMTQIYEQYF
15	TRBV6-2/TRBV6-3	TRBJ2-5	CASSDEGAGQETQYF
15	TRBV19	TRBJ2-6	CATTGHNSGANVLTF
14	TRBV28	TRBJ1-2	CASSFRQGVYGYTF
14	TRBV11-3	TRBJ2-3	CASKGQGLTDTQYF
19	TRBV7-3	TRBJ2-1	CASSSPNRAQGGNYNEQFF
16	TRBV19	TRBJ2-1	CASSIKERGAGNEQFF
15	TRBV19	TRBJ1-5	CASSRQGAGGQPQHF
15	TRBV5-5	TRBJ2-7	CASSLILAGGPQQYF
14	TRBV5-4	TRBJ1-6	CASSLGGTNSPLHF
18	TRBV11-3	TRBJ2-3	CASSLTHGTGFYTDTQYF
15	TRBV2	TRBJ1-2	CASSDERLTNYGYTF
13	TRBV12-3/TRBV12-4	TRBJ2-1	CATQTGSYNEQFF
17	TRBV18	TRBJ1-4	CASSGGTLEGANEKLFF
16	TRBV11-2	TRBJ2-3	CASSLDRWSYTDTQYF
16	TRBV4-1	TRBJ1-5	CASSQGGAGGNSPQHF
13	TRBV3-1/TRBV3-2	TRBJ1-2	CASSPTENYGYTF
11	TRBV7-9	TRBJ2-5	CASSQKETQYF
19	TRBV10-1	TRBJ2-3	CASSLAARPGTPRSDTQYF
15	TRBV5-1	TRBJ2-3	CASSLERGSRDTQYF
14	TRBV5-1	TRBJ1-2	CASSLATANYGYTF
12	TRBV2	TRBJ1-2	CASRGQGRGYTF
14	TRBV30	TRBJ1-5	CAWSVLRGGQPQHF
15	TRBV3-1/TRBV3-2	TRBJ2-7	CASSQVLVPTYEQYF
13	TRBV7-7	TRBJ2-3	CASSDTGTDTQYF
13	TRBV19	TRBJ1-5	CASSQGARQPQHF
16	TRBV4-1	TRBJ2-7	CASSQDRRGRGDEQYF
13	TRBV20-1	TRBJ2-5	CSASRYGRETQYF
15	TRBV18	TRBJ2-3	CASSPPSQGMDTQYF
15	TRBV2	TRBJ1-5	CASSGQGQSNQPQHF
16	TRBV5-1	TRBJ2-3	CASSLVLAGVTDTQYF
16	TRBV5-5	TRBJ1-5	CASSLATGTGVQPQHF
11	TRBV20-1	TRBJ1-3	CSSLSGNTIYF
9	TRBV20-1	TRBJ1-2	CSARETGSF
16	TRBV5-1	TRBJ2-5	CASSLERGGREETQYF
15	TRBV7-8	TRBJ1-2	CASSLLRQVGDGYTF
16	TRBV11-3	TRBJ2-3	CASSLGLAGHTDTQYF
17	TRBV13	TRBJ2-3	CASTPGQGIKITDTQYF
15	TRBV7-2	TRBJ1-1	CASSLVVGPGTEAFF
15	TRBV7-9	TRBJ2-5	CASSPYGRGRETQYF
14	TRBV7-9	TRBJ1-2	CASSLSGTGLNYTF